These 29 T cell receptor beta chains share one sample of origin, sequenced in a study of cytomegalovirus exposure and HLA in healthy donors. Primers: 60 Vbeta forward and 13 Jbeta reverse. The assay was immunoSEQ multiplex PCR, and TCRdb's table has in-frame clones only and misses some. The table has about 180,000 clones, 79% seen once. Sequenced sample: PBMCs. The receptor set was obtained from a woman aged 40 to 55 in good health and CMV-seronegative.

The chain links TRBV27 to TRBJ2-5, with 9 bases lining up with TRBD2. CDR1 MNHEY and CDR2 SMNVEV come from the germline V gene (reference sequence). V shed 3 bases, J shed 2 bases, and the junction held 13 bases outside the gene matches. The CDR3 is 18 amino acids. The CDR3 DNA reads as TGTGCCAGCAGTTTCTTAAGTGGTGCGGGAGGGCGGCAAGAGACCCAGTACTTC. Protein sequence: CASSFLSGAGGRQETQYF.

The chain couples TRBV2 to TRBJ2-3; TRBD1 agrees at 11 bases. V trimming: 3 bases; J trimming: 5 bases; junction bases outside the gene matches: 4. The CDR3 has 15 residues. Germline CDR1 reads SNHLY; CDR2 reads FYNNEI. The CDR3 DNA follows: TGTGCCAGCAGTGAGTCGGACAGGGGGCTAGATACGCAGTATTTT. Translated, it gives CASSESDRGLDTQYF.

This chain uses TRBV4-2 with TRBJ2-2; 10 positions match TRBD2. V was pared by 4 bases and J by 3 bases, with 11 bases of the junction left unmatched. The CDR3 totals 18 residues. Per germline, CDR1 LGHNA and CDR2 YNFKEQ. The CDR3 reads CASSPRASGGGDTGELFF. CDR3 DNA: TGTGCCAGCAGCCCAAGGGCTAGCGGGGGAGGGGACACCGGGGAGCTGTTTTTT.

The genes are TRBV7-2 and TRBJ2-5; 13 bases are a match to TRBD2. The junction had 7 bases not matched to a gene; V was cut back by 7 bases and J by 5 bases. CDR3 size: 15 residues. The germline gives CDR1 SGHTA, CDR2 FQGNSA. CDR3 bases: TGTGCCAGCACGACCTCGACTAGCGGGGGGGAGACCCAGTACTTC. Its protein product is CASTTSTSGGETQYF.

This chain links TRBV7-9 with TRBJ1-1; tentative D call: TRBD1 (6 bases). This CDR3 is 14 amino acids long. CDR1 SEHNR and CDR2 FQNEAQ come from the germline V gene (reference sequence). Trimming stripped 5 bases from V and 6 bases from J, with 16 bases between. The CDR3 coding sequence is TGTGCCAGCAGCCTAGGACAGCTTTGGGCTGAAGCTTTCTTT. This gives the protein CASSLGQLWAEAFF.

The chain links TRBV4-2 to TRBJ2-7; D possibly corresponds to TRBD2 (5 bases). Looked up from germline, CDR1 is LGHNA and CDR2 is YNFKEQ. The CDR3 runs to 15 residues. V was trimmed by 4 bases and J by 0 bases, leaving 13 bases between them. CDR3 coding DNA: TGTGCCAGCAGCCCCATGGCTGGGAGCTCCTACGAGCAGTACTTC. As protein: CASSPMAGSSYEQYF.

The genes are TRBV4-1 and TRBJ1-3; D is unresolved. Germline CDR1 reads MGHRA; CDR2 reads YSYEKL. The CDR3 has 14 amino acids. V was pared by 2 bases and J by 2 bases, with 7 bases between. The CDR3 loop is CASSQIITGNTIYF. The CDR3 bases are TGCGCCAGCAGCCAAATAATTACTGGAAACACCATATATTTT.

The genes are TRBV6-1 and TRBJ2-7; 11 bases map to TRBD2. Unmatched junction bases numbered 3, after V lost 5 bases and J lost 3 bases. CDR1 MNHNS and CDR2 SASEGT come from the germline V gene. CDR3 length: 14 amino acids. CDR3 sequence reads: CASSLGTSGYEQYF. CDR3 nucleotide sequence: TGTGCCAGCAGTCTTGGGACTAGCGGCTACGAGCAGTACTTC.

This sequence joins TRBV20-1 and TRBJ2-5; D uncertain. The CDR3 has 11 amino acids. V lost 3 bases to trimming and J lost 5 bases, with 7 bases between them. Germline CDR1 and CDR2: DFQATT and SNEGSKA (reference sequence). The CDR3 sequence is CSASRSETQYF. The CDR3 bases are TGCAGTGCTAGCAGGTCGGAGACCCAGTACTTC.

The chain combines TRBV5-6 with TRBJ1-5, with 10 bases identical to TRBD1. Germline CDR1 SGHDT, CDR2 YYEEEE. J gave up 6 bases and V 0 bases, and 9 bases lay outside the gene matches. CDR3 length: 17 residues. The CDR3 region is CASSLGQGARPTQPQHF. The CDR3 DNA reads as TGTGCCAGCAGCTTGGGACAGGGGGCGCGTCCAACTCAGCCCCAGCATTTT.

The V call is TRBV5-4, the J call TRBJ1-3; 7 nucleotides agree with TRBD1. CDR1 SGHNT and CDR2 YYREEE come from the germline V gene (reference sequence). This CDR3 region has 14 residues. The ends lost 3 bases at V and 1 base at J; junction bases unmatched: 1. In DNA, the CDR3 is TGTGCCAGCAGCTCGGACAGGTCTGGAAACACCATATATTTT. Translating it yields CASSSDRSGNTIYF. Complete variable domain (other parts from reference TRBV5-4 and TRBJ1-3): ETGVTQSPTHLIKTRGQQVTLRCSSQSGHNTVSWYQQALGQGPQFIFQYYREEENGRGNFPPRFSGLQFPNYSSELNVNALELDDSALYLCASSSDRSGNTIYFGEGSWLTVV.

The J gene is TRBJ1-1, the V gene TRBV5-1, with 7 bases aligning to TRBD1. The CDR3 extends over 13 amino acids. Germline CDR1 SGHRS, CDR2 YFSETQ. The V and J ends lost 3 bases and 4 bases, in that order; junction bases with no gene match: 3. The DNA for the CDR3 is TGCGCCAGCAGCTGGTCAGGGGGCACTGAAGCTTTCTTT. Its translation is CASSWSGGTEAFF.

This clone turned up a few times. J is TRBJ1-2 and V is TRBV18; a possible D gene is TRBD1 (6 bases). The V gene's germline CDR1 is KGHSH and CDR2 LQKENI. The length of the CDR3 is 16 residues. Deletions cut 1 base from V and 4 bases from J, with 16 bases between. The CDR3 is CASSPLGSGGLYGYTF. The CDR3 DNA reads as TGTGCCAGCTCACCACTGGGTTCGGGGGGCCTCTATGGCTACACCTTC.

The J gene is TRBJ2-3, the V gene TRBV9, with D perhaps matching TRBD2 (6 bases). Germline CDR1 is SGDLS and CDR2 is YYNGEE. The V gene lost 0 bases and the J gene lost 3 bases, with 14 bases spanning the gap. CDR3 length: 16 residues. This CDR3 is CASSVALGGRTDTQYF. CDR3 nucleotide sequence: TGTGCCAGCAGCGTAGCTTTGGGGGGTCGGACAGATACGCAGTATTTT.

The chain has TRBV19 and TRBJ1-5, with 8 nucleotides matching TRBD1. The CDR3 loop spans 15 amino acids. CDR1 is LNHDA and CDR2 is SQIVND in the germline V gene (reference sequence). The V gene end was trimmed by 3 bases and the J gene end by 6 bases; junction bases not matched to a gene: 7. Here the CDR3 reads CASSIGTGTVQPQHF. In DNA, the CDR3 is TGTGCCAGTAGTATCGGGACAGGTACCGTTCAGCCCCAGCATTTT.

This clone appeared a few times. This chain uses TRBV14 with TRBJ1-4, with 8 bases aligning to TRBD1. The CDR3 consists of 16 residues. In germline, CDR1 is SGHDN, CDR2 FVKESK. Germline trimming cut 4 bases from V and 4 bases from J; bases unmatched to any gene: 8. CDR3 nucleotide sequence: TGTGCCAGCAGCCCCGATCAGACAGGGGTTAATGAAAAACTGTTTTTT. Encoded protein: CASSPDQTGVNEKLFF.

The CDR3 nucleotides read TGTGCCAGCAGTTACACCCTACAGGGTAATAATTCACCCCTCCACTTT. Its protein is CASSYTLQGNNSPLHF. The chain couples TRBV6-5 to TRBJ1-6, with TRBD1 as a possible D gene (6 bases). V was clipped by 2 bases and J by 5 bases, with 13 bases between them. The CDR3 covers 16 residues. Germline V lookup: CDR1 MNHEY, CDR2 SVGAGI.

This clone showed up just a few times. J is TRBJ2-5 and V is TRBV4-3, with a possible D match to TRBD2 (6 bases). The CDR3 length is 14 residues. Germline V CDR1 and CDR2: LGHNA, YSLEER. Trimming left V 0 bases short and J 7 bases short, with 12 bases between. The CDR3 DNA sequence: TGCGCCAGCAGCCAAGAGCGGGGCCGGAGGACCCAGTACTTC. Amino acid sequence: CASSQERGRRTQYF.

The V and J genes are TRBV7-9 and TRBJ2-7; 7 nucleotides agree with TRBD2. The CDR3 has 14 residues. With V trimmed by 5 bases and J by 2 bases, 6 bases remained unmatched. Germline lookup yields CDR1 SEHNR and CDR2 FQNEAQ (reference sequence). This CDR3 reads CASSNPRGTYEQYF. The DNA of the CDR3 is TGTGCCAGCAGCAACCCGCGGGGGACCTACGAGCAGTACTTC.

This clone has just one count. This sequence joins TRBV7-9 and TRBJ2-1; D is perhaps TRBD1 (6 bases). This CDR3 has 16 amino acids. Per germline, CDR1 SEHNR and CDR2 FQNEAQ (reference sequence). V lost 1 base and J lost 5, with 15 bases in between. CDR3 DNA sequence: TGTGCCAGCAGCTTAGGTCCAGTGGGGGCCCACAATGAGCAGTTCTTC. Translation: CASSLGPVGAHNEQFF.

CDR3 nucleotides: TGTGCCAGCAGCTTATGGGACAGGGGATCCTATGGCTACACCTTC. It translates to CASSLWDRGSYGYTF. V is TRBV7-9 and J is TRBJ1-2, with TRBD1 identical over 10 bases. V lost 2 bases, J lost 4 bases, and 4 bases stayed unmatched. The CDR3 extends over 15 amino acids. Germline-derived CDR1 and CDR2 are SEHNR and FQNEAQ (reference sequence).

This clone was seen only a few times. The chain couples TRBV29-1 to TRBJ1-1, with D possibly TRBD1 on 6 matching bases. This CDR3 comprises 13 residues. V gave up 0 bases and J gave up 4 bases, with 9 bases separating them. From germline, CDR1 is SQVTM and CDR2 ANQGSEA. The CDR3 loop reads CSVEDHRATEAFF. The DNA for the CDR3 is TGCAGCGTTGAAGATCACAGGGCCACTGAAGCTTTCTTT. Supplemented by reference TRBV29-1 and TRBJ1-1, the full variable domain reads SAVISQKPSRDICQRGTSLTIQCQVDSQVTMMFWYRQQPGQSLTLIATANQGSEATYESGFVIDKFPISRPNLTFSTLTVSNMSPEDSSIYLCSVEDHRATEAFFGQGTRLTVV.

V and J are TRBV5-1 and TRBJ1-4; a possible D gene is TRBD1 (5 bases). This CDR3 region has 20 residues. With 2 bases removed from V and 9 bases from J, the gap between germline ends came to 32 bases. Germline CDR1 and CDR2: SGHRS and YFSETQ. The CDR3 sequence: CASSFEAGVPRADLIKKLFF. CDR3 nucleotides: TGCGCCAGCAGCTTCGAAGCTGGAGTTCCCAGGGCGGATTTAATTAAAAAACTGTTTTTT.

This chain joins TRBV2 and TRBJ1-2; no clear D. CDR3 size: 12 residues. The V and J ends lost 0 bases and 5 bases respectively, with 4 bases between them. Germline V CDR1 and CDR2: SNHLY, FYNNEI. The CDR3 DNA reads as TGTGCCAGCAGTGAAGCCCAATATGGCTACACCTTC. This codes for CASSEAQYGYTF.

V is TRBV7-8 and J is TRBJ1-2; 8 nucleotides align to TRBD1. J lost 6 bases, V lost 1 base, and 1 base had no gene match. This CDR3 spans 13 amino acids. Germline CDR1 reads SGHVS; CDR2 reads FQNEAQ. DNA for the CDR3: TGTGCCAGCAGCTTAGGGGGACAGGATGGCTACACCTTC. Protein: CASSLGGQDGYTF.

This clone was observed a few times. This chain uses TRBV16 with TRBJ1-2; no clear D gene. CDR3 length equals 12 residues. The ends were cut back, 4 bases at V and 5 bases at J, with 8 bases in the middle. Germline assignment: CDR1 KGHSY and CDR2 FQNENV. As DNA, the CDR3 is TGTGCCAGCAGCCCCTCGCTATATGGCTACACCTTC. It yields the protein CASSPSLYGYTF.

The V gene is TRBV9, the J gene TRBJ2-1; 15 bases line up with TRBD2. CDR3 length equals 16 residues. The J segment lost 8 bases and the V segment lost 6 bases, leaving 9 bases of the junction unmatched. Per the germline V gene, CDR1 is SGDLS and CDR2 is YYNGEE. CDR3 bases: TGTGCCAGCACCTCGTCGGGACTAGCGGGAGGATATGAGCAGTTCTTC. Its protein is CASTSSGLAGGYEQFF.

The chain links TRBV19 to TRBJ2-5, with 9 bases matching TRBD1. The ends lost 3 bases at V and 5 bases at J; junction bases unmatched: 7. The CDR3 is 15 residues long. The germline V gene encodes CDR1 LNHDA and CDR2 SQIVND (reference sequence). The CDR3 is CASSIFNRGQETQYF. DNA for the CDR3: TGTGCCAGTAGTATCTTTAACAGGGGGCAGGAGACCCAGTACTTC.

The chain recombines TRBV10-3 with TRBJ2-2; the D gene is possibly TRBD2 (6 bases). CDR3 length equals 14 residues. Trimming cost V 6 bases and J 6 bases, with 14 bases left between them. CDR1 and CDR2 (germline): ENHRY, SYGVKD. This chain's CDR3 is CAIRLDGTSGELFF. The CDR3 bases are TGTGCCATCAGATTAGACGGGACTTCCGGGGAGCTGTTTTTT.